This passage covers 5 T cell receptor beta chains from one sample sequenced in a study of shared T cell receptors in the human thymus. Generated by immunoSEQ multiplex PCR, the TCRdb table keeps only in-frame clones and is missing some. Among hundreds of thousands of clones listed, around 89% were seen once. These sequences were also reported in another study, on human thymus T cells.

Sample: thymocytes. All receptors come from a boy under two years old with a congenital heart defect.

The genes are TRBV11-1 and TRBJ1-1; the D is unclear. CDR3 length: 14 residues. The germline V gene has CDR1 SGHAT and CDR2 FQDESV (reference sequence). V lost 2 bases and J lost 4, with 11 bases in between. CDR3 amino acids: CASSLTMGGTEAFF. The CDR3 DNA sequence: TGTGCCAGCAGCTTAACGATGGGAGGCACTGAAGCTTTCTTT.

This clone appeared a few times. CDR3 nucleotides: TGTGCCGGGGTGGATCGGAGGACCGGGGAGCTGTTTTTT. Its protein product is CAGVDRRTGELFF. This rearrangement joins TRBV7-2 to TRBJ2-2; D may be TRBD2 (5 bases). The CDR3 spans 13 residues. V lost 11 bases and J 5 bases, leaving 15 bases between the germline ends. Germline V lookup: CDR1 SGHTA, CDR2 FQGNSA.

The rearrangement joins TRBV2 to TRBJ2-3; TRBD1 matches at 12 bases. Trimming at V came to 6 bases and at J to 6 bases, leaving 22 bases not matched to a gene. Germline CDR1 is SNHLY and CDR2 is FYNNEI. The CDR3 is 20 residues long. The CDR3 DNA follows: TGTGCCAGCAGCCCTCCCGGGACAGGGGGCTCCGGGACTACCGAGGATACGCAGTATTTT. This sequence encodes CASSPPGTGGSGTTEDTQYF.

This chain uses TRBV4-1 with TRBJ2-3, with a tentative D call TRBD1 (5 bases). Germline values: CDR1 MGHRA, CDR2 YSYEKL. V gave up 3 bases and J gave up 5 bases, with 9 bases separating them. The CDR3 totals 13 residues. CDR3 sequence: CASSQKGEDTQYF. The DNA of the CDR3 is TGCGCCAGCAGCCAGAAAGGGGAAGATACGCAGTATTTT.

This CDR3 reads CASSCRLAGDTGELFF. Here the CDR3 DNA reads TGTGCCAGCAGTTGTAGACTAGCGGGGGACACCGGGGAGCTGTTTTTT. This chain uses TRBV27 with TRBJ2-2; TRBD2 matches at 12 bases. Germline V CDR1 and CDR2: MNHEY, SMNVEV (reference sequence). The V gene end was trimmed by 4 bases and the J gene end by 3 bases; junction bases not matched to a gene: 3. CDR3 length equals 16 residues.